This is a list of T cell receptor beta chains from one sample in a study of blood T cells in healthy people across ages. TCRdb fed the 5' RACE reads into MiXCR, producing one record per CDR3 protein. The repertoire consists of about 1 million distinct CDR3 sequences, with less than 50% occurring once and the leading ten covering approximately 17%. Sequencing input: blood. These receptor sequences come from a woman aged 55 to 70 in good health. The CDR3 runs from the conserved cysteine through the conserved F or W. Each record gives: D gene, clone size, J gene, V gene, CDR3 protein, CDR3 DNA. D genes are given only for firm matches. Rows give clone size only sometimes, using once, few, many, or a class for an expanded clone.

>.|few|TRBJ2-5|TRBV25-1
CASSGGVGQYF
TGTGCCAGCAGTGGGGGAGTGGGGCAGTACTTC
>TRBD1|.|TRBJ2-1|TRBV5-5
CASSSTGGTLLFF
TGTGCCAGCAGCTCGACAGGGGGTACCCTATTGTTCTTC
>TRBD2|.|TRBJ2-1|TRBV14
CASSQEKLGSGRNDEQFF
TGTGCCAGCAGCCAAGAAAAACTTGGAAGCGGGAGGAACGATGAGCAGTTCTTC
>.|once|TRBJ2-2|TRBV24-1
CATSSGAGIRRELFF
TGTGCCACCAGTTCCGGGGCCGGGATCCGCCGGGAGCTGTTTTTT
>TRBD2|.|TRBJ2-5|TRBV20-1
CSARDTGLAGAVETQYF
TGCAGTGCTAGGGATACCGGACTAGCGGGAGCGGTGGAGACCCAGTACTTC
>.|.|TRBJ2-2|TRBV10-3
CAISVKGINTGELFF
TGTGCCATCAGTGTGAAGGGGATCAACACCGGGGAGCTGTTTTTT
>.|.|TRBJ2-5|TRBV29-1
CSVVPGPQETQYF
TGCAGCGTTGTCCCAGGGCCGCAAGAGACCCAGTACTTC
>.|many|TRBJ2-5|TRBV12-3/TRBV12-4
CASSLEGKTQYF
TGTGCCAGCAGTTTAGAGGGCAAGACCCAGTACTTC
>.|.|TRBJ2-2|TRBV7-3
CASSRSGTANTGELFF
TGTGCCAGCAGCCGGTCCGGGACTGCCAACACCGGGGAGCTGTTTTTT
>.|.|TRBJ2-7|TRBV11-2
CASSLLDGSYEQYF
TGTGCCAGCAGCTTACTAGACGGGTCCTACGAGCAGTACTTC
>TRBD1|few|TRBJ1-1|TRBV6-6
CASIRDRVKNTEAFF
TGTGCCAGCATCCGGGACAGGGTCAAGAACACTGAAGCTTTCTTT
>TRBD2|.|TRBJ2-1|TRBV28
CASSSRGPGTSGYYNEQFF
TGTGCCAGCAGTTCACGGGGGCCCGGGACTAGCGGGTACTACAATGAGCAGTTCTTC
>TRBD2|.|TRBJ2-5|TRBV20-1
CSAPGLASETQYF
TGCAGTGCCCCGGGACTAGCGTCGGAGACCCAGTACTTC
>.|.|TRBJ1-2|TRBV4-1
CASSHLTGNYGYTF
TGCGCCAGCAGCCACCTGACGGGTAACTATGGCTACACCTTC
>.|.|TRBJ2-7|TRBV29-1
CSVSLGPYEQYF
TGCAGCGTCTCCTTGGGGCCCTACGAGCAGTACTTC
>.|few|TRBJ2-7|TRBV21-1
CASSNQGGNEQYF
TGTGCCAGCAGCAATCAGGGGGGGAACGAGCAGTACTTC
>.|.|TRBJ2-7|TRBV6-5
CASRNLRAGSMYEQYF
TGTGCCAGCAGAAACCTAAGGGCGGGATCCATGTACGAGCAGTACTTC
>TRBD2|.|TRBJ2-7|TRBV27
CASSLSGRRSYEQYF
TGTGCCAGCAGCCTTAGCGGGAGAAGGTCCTACGAGCAGTACTTC
>TRBD1|few|TRBJ2-7|TRBV7-9
CASSGQGEYEQYF
TGTGCCAGCAGCGGACAGGGAGAATACGAGCAGTACTTC
>TRBD2|few|TRBJ2-5|TRBV29-1
CSVETSGRQTQYF
TGCAGCGTTGAAACTAGCGGGAGGCAGACCCAGTACTTC
>TRBD2|few|TRBJ2-4|TRBV5-1
CASSLEAPGTSGRGRNIQYF
TGCGCCAGCAGCTTGGAGGCCCCCGGGACTAGCGGGAGAGGTAGAAACATTCAGTACTTC
>TRBD1|.|TRBJ1-1|TRBV7-9
CASNLGTANTEAFF
TGTGCCAGCAACTTAGGGACAGCGAACACTGAAGCTTTCTTT
>TRBD2|.|TRBJ2-7|TRBV20-1
CSARETSGWNEQYF
TGCAGTGCTAGAGAGACTAGCGGGTGGAATGAGCAGTACTTC
>TRBD1|many|TRBJ2-5|TRBV6-1
CASKEASGTGERQYF
TGTGCCAGCAAAGAAGCATCCGGGACAGGCGAAAGACAGTACTTC
>.|few|TRBJ2-7|TRBV28
CASSFAADSYEQYF
TGTGCCAGCAGTTTCGCCGCGGACTCCTACGAGCAGTACTTC
>.|.|TRBJ2-3|TRBV3-1
CASSQVRLVVGADTQYF
TGTGCCAGCAGCCAAGTACGGTTAGTGGTCGGGGCAGATACGCAGTATTTT
>.|few|TRBJ2-7|TRBV21-1
CASKYGHPGLTYEQYF
TGTGCCAGCAAATATGGCCATCCGGGATTGACCTACGAGCAGTACTTC
>.|.|TRBJ2-7|TRBV12-5
CASGLLLDGGTWSSYEQYF
TGTGCTAGTGGTCTACTACTGGACGGCGGGACGTGGAGCTCCTACGAGCAGTACTTC
>TRBD1|.|TRBJ2-2|TRBV7-7
CASSPGQGPGELFF
TGTGCCAGCAGTCCCGGACAGGGACCAGGGGAGCTGTTTTTT
>TRBD2|few|TRBJ2-7|TRBV20-1
CSAPRTSGAYNEQYF
TGCAGTGCTCCCCGGACTAGCGGAGCCTACAATGAGCAGTACTTC
>.|.|TRBJ2-3|TRBV10-1
CASSRGHVADTQYF
TGCGCCAGCTCACGAGGTCACGTCGCAGATACGCAGTATTTT
>.|.|TRBJ2-3|TRBV21-1
CANSWGQGAGTDTQYF
.
>.|.|TRBJ1-1|TRBV20-1
CSAPSNSGEAFF
TGCAGTGCCCCTTCCAACTCGGGGGAAGCTTTCTTT
>.|.|TRBJ2-7|TRBV29-1
CSVLGNSYEQYF
TGCAGCGTTCTGGGGAACTCCTACGAGCAGTACTTC
>TRBD1|.|TRBJ2-7|TRBV20-1
CSAIDRGFSYEQYF
TGCAGTGCTATAGACAGGGGGTTCTCCTACGAGCAGTACTTC
>.|few|TRBJ2-7|TRBV7-2
CASSMTGYEQYF
TGTGCCAGCAGCATGACAGGCTACGAGCAGTACTTC
>TRBD2|.|TRBJ2-2|TRBV3-1
CASSQEGTSGRRTGELFF
TGTGCCAGCAGCCAAGAGGGGACTAGCGGGAGACGAACCGGGGAGCTGTTTTTT
>TRBD2|.|TRBJ2-1|TRBV10-3
CAINGLAGVGGRDEQFF
TGTGCCATCAACGGACTAGCGGGAGTCGGAGGACGTGATGAGCAGTTCTTC
>TRBD2|few|TRBJ2-1|TRBV20-1
CSARDSVRREGLIKLDNEQFF
TGCAGTGCTAGAGATAGTGTTCGGCGGGAGGGCTTGATTAAGTTGGACAATGAGCAGTTCTTC
>TRBD2|few|TRBJ2-1|TRBV20-1
CSATTSGSSDEQFF
TGCAGTGCTACCACTAGCGGGAGTTCGGATGAGCAGTTCTTC
>TRBD2|.|TRBJ2-7|TRBV7-9
CASSLRLAGPYNEQYF
TGTGCCAGCAGCTTAAGACTAGCGGGACCCTACAATGAGCAGTACTTC